This T cell receptor (beta chain) came from a study of preoperative IRX-2 immunotherapy in early breast cancer. Clones were sequenced by immunoSEQ multiplex PCR, and TCRdb holds only the in-frame ones, with some missing. In the table there are about 26,000 clones, around 74% of which are singletons. In its sample, this clone was seen a few times. Trimming cost V 6 bases and J 2 bases, with 16 bases left between them. CDR1 is SGHNT and CDR2 is YENEEA in the germline V gene. The CDR3 runs 15 residues. Treatment meaning: preoperative locoregional IRX-2 cytokine immunotherapy. This phase Ib study tested locoregional IRX-2 cytokine immunotherapy given before surgery.

The TCR sequence derives from a human donor with breast cancer. Specimen: lymph node tissue, collected after IRX-2 immunotherapy. The chain couples TRBV11-3 to TRBJ1-1; D gene uncertain. In DNA form, the CDR3 reads TGTGCCAGCAGTCCCGGCCTATACTCAAACACTGAAGCTTTCTTT. Translating gives CASSPGLYSNTEAFF.